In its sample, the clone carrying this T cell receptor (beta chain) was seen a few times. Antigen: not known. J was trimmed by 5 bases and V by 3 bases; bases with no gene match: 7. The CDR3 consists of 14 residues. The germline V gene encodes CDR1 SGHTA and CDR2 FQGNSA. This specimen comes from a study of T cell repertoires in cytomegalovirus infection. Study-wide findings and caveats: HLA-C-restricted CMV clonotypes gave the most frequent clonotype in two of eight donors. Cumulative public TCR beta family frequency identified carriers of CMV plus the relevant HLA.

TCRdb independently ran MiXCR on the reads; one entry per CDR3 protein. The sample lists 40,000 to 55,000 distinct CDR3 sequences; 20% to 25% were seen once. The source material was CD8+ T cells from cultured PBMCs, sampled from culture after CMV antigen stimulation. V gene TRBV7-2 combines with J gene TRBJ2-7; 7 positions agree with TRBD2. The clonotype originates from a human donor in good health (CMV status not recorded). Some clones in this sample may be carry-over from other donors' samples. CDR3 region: CASSFGAGRDEQYF. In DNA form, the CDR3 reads TGTGCCAGCAGCTTTGGAGCGGGAAGGGACGAGCAGTACTTC.